These T cell receptor beta chains were read from a single sample in a study of cytotoxic CD8 clonotypes in ibrutinib-treated CLL. Some clones are missing from TCRdb's copy, which holds only in-frame ones; the method was immunoSEQ multiplex PCR. The sample consists of some 150,000 clones, about 80% of them appearing once. This sample comprised PBMCs, obtained after 24 months of ibrutinib treatment. Receptor source: a human donor with chronic lymphocytic leukemia. CDR3s include the opening cysteine and the closing phenylalanine or tryptophan. The D gene is left open where the match is weak. Rows may omit the clone size; those that give it use once, few, many or a size class.

DNA	CDR3	J	D	size	V
TGTGCCAGCAGCCTGGGGGCCGACACCGGGGAGCTGTTTTTT	CASSLGADTGELFF	TRBJ2-2	.	.	TRBV7-2
TGTGCCAGTAGTCGTGGGCAGGGAGTAGGAGATACGCAGTATTTT	CASSRGQGVGDTQYF	TRBJ2-3	.	once	TRBV19
TGCGCCAGCAGTTTGGGGCCTTTGGGCAATCAGCCCCAGCATTTT	CASSLGPLGNQPQHF	TRBJ1-5	.	once	TRBV5-1
TGTGCCAGCAGTCCCTTTGGTGTCTCCGAGCAGTACTTC	CASSPFGVSEQYF	TRBJ2-7	.	.	TRBV6-6
TGTGCCAGCAGCTTAGAGGAGGCAGGGGGAAAAGTAGGGGCTTTCTTT	CASSLEEAGGKVGAFF	TRBJ1-1	TRBD1	few	TRBV7-9
TGCGCCAGCAGAGGAGGACAGGGTGGTGAAGAGACCCAGTACTTC	CASRGGQGGEETQYF	TRBJ2-5	TRBD1	.	TRBV5-1
TGTGCCAGCAGCCAAGTGAAGCGGGAGCGCTACAATGAGCAGTTCTTC	CASSQVKRERYNEQFF	TRBJ2-1	TRBD2	once	TRBV4-2
TGTGCCAGCAGCTTGGGGCAGATTGGGAATCAGCCCCAGCATTTT	CASSLGQIGNQPQHF	TRBJ1-5	.	.	TRBV5-8
TGTGCCAGCAGTCCCCCGGTCGGACAGGGGCTAGGGGGGGACACCATATATTTT	CASSPPVGQGLGGDTIYF	TRBJ1-3	TRBD1	few	TRBV28
TGTGCCAGCAGCCCAGGACTAGCGGGAGGCCAACGAACCTACGAGCAGTACTTC	CASSPGLAGGQRTYEQYF	TRBJ2-7	TRBD2	.	TRBV7-9
TGTGCCAGCAGTTCCCATGACGGCGGCTACGAGCAGTACTTC	CASSSHDGGYEQYF	TRBJ2-7	.	few	TRBV9
TGTGCCAGCAGTGCCCTAGCGGGGGACGCCGGTACGCAGTATTTT	CASSALAGDAGTQYF	TRBJ2-3	TRBD2	.	TRBV6-1
TGTGCCAGCAGGACCGGGACAGAGCCTAGCACAGATACGCAGTATTTT	CASRTGTEPSTDTQYF	TRBJ2-3	TRBD1	.	TRBV2
TGTGCCAGTAGTCCCCGGGGCGGGAGACTGTCGGTGGCTTTCTTT	CASSPRGGRLSVAFF	TRBJ1-1	.	.	TRBV19
TGTGCCAGTAGTCTAGGGGACCGTTCCGAAGCTTTCTTT	CASSLGDRSEAFF	TRBJ1-1	.	.	TRBV19
TGTGCCAGCAGTCGCCGAACTAGCGTAAGCTCCTACGAGCAGTACTTC	CASSRRTSVSSYEQYF	TRBJ2-7	TRBD2	.	TRBV27
TGTGCCAGCAGTTACTCTGCGGGAAGAGTGGAGACCCAGTACTTC	CASSYSAGRVETQYF	TRBJ2-5	.	.	TRBV6-5
TGTGCCAGCAGCTTAGCGGGAAGGGAGCCCCAGCATTTT	CASSLAGREPQHF	TRBJ1-5	.	few	TRBV7-8
TGTGCCATCAGTGAGTCGGGACAGGGGCGCAACACCATATATTTT	CAISESGQGRNTIYF	TRBJ1-3	TRBD1	.	TRBV10-3
TGCGCCAGCAGCCAAGGGAGTGGGCGGGGGAACACCATATATTTT	CASSQGSGRGNTIYF	TRBJ1-3	.	.	TRBV4-3
TGTGCCAGCACCCCGACTAGCGGTGCGGGAGAGACCCAGTACTTC	CASTPTSGAGETQYF	TRBJ2-5	TRBD2	.	TRBV7-2
TGTGCCAGCAGCCCCCTCCGGGGGCCCGATACGCAGTATTTT	CASSPLRGPDTQYF	TRBJ2-3	.	.	TRBV6-6
TGCAGTGCGCCGAACACTGAAGCTTTCTTT	CSAPNTEAFF	TRBJ1-1	.	many	TRBV20-1
TGTGCCAGTAGTAGGGGACCGGGACCGCGGCATTTT	CASSRGPGPRHF	TRBJ1-5	.	few	TRBV19
TGCGCCAGCAGCTTGGGCGGGGTGGGGAGCTCCTACAATGAGCAGTTCTTC	CASSLGGVGSSYNEQFF	TRBJ2-1	.	.	TRBV5-1
TGTGCCAGCAGCGACCCGGTGGGCAATCAGCCCCAGCATTTT	CASSDPVGNQPQHF	TRBJ1-5	.	.	TRBV7-2
TGTGCCAGCAGGGGCTGGGATTACTACGAGCAGTACTTC	CASRGWDYYEQYF	TRBJ2-7	.	many	TRBV25-1
TGTGCCAGCAGCCAAGATGTAAGACAAGAAAAACTGTTTTTT	CASSQDVRQEKLFF	TRBJ1-4	.	once	TRBV4-2
TGCGCCAGCAGCCAAGAGACAGGGTATGGCTACACCTTC	CASSQETGYGYTF	TRBJ1-2	TRBD1	.	TRBV4-3
TGTGCCAGCAGCAAGAGGCATAACCAAGAGACCCAGTACTTC	CASSKRHNQETQYF	TRBJ2-5	.	.	TRBV21-1
TGCGCCAGCAGCTTGGTCCCGGGACACTCGGACGGGGAGCTGTTTTTT	CASSLVPGHSDGELFF	TRBJ2-2	.	.	TRBV5-1
TGTGCCAGCAGTGACAGGGGGCGGAACTATGGCTACACCTTC	CASSDRGRNYGYTF	TRBJ1-2	TRBD1	.	TRBV6-5
TGCGCCGGATCTGGGGGGCCCCAAGAGACCCAGTACTTC	CAGSGGPQETQYF	TRBJ2-5	.	.	TRBV5-1
TGTGCCAGCAGCCCATCCAGGGGAAGACAGTACTTC	CASSPSRGRQYF	TRBJ2-7	.	many	TRBV7-2
TGTGCCAGCCGCTTGGATACGCAGTATTTT	CASRLDTQYF	TRBJ2-3	.	.	TRBV2
TGCGCCAGCAGCCCGGACAGGGGCACTGAAGCTTTCTTT	CASSPDRGTEAFF	TRBJ1-1	TRBD1	.	TRBV5-1
TGTGCCAGCACCCCCGGGGGTAGCTATGGCTACACCTTC	CASTPGGSYGYTF	TRBJ1-2	.	.	TRBV9
TGTGCCAGCAGCCGGGGGCTAGCGGGGGGAGAGCAGTACTTC	CASSRGLAGGEQYF	TRBJ2-7	TRBD2	.	TRBV2
TGTGCCAGCAGGGGACTACCCTACAATGAGCAGTTCTTC	CASRGLPYNEQFF	TRBJ2-1	TRBD2	.	TRBV6-1
TGTGCCAGCAGTGCCACGGACAGGGAAGGCTACACCTTC	CASSATDREGYTF	TRBJ1-2	TRBD1	.	TRBV27
TGTGCCAGCAGCTCTCAACACCCGGATGAGCAGTTCTTC	CASSSQHPDEQFF	TRBJ2-1	.	.	TRBV7-2
TGTGCCAGCAGTGAAGACTCGGGAGGGGGGCCAGATACGCAGTATTTT	CASSEDSGGGPDTQYF	TRBJ2-3	TRBD2	few	TRBV6-1